Here is one TCR beta chain with its context. Its antigen remains unknown. This sample is part of a study of T cells in Graves' hyperthyroidism and ophthalmopathy. Points from the study as a whole: Most thyroid clonotypes expanded above 0.001 appeared in blood too.

Thyroid ultrasound, orbital computed tomography, clinical symptoms, and serum thyroxine and TRAb underpinned diagnoses. CDR3 length: 17 amino acids. Per the germline V gene, CDR1 is MNHEY and CDR2 is SVGEGT. V was clipped by 4 bases and J by 5 bases; unmatched bases: 6. RNA transcripts yielded amplified TCR beta CDR3 regions. The HTBI primer set was used in a first-round RT-PCR of the TCR CDR3. TCRdb reprocessed the multiplex PCR reads with MiXCR, giving one entry per CDR3 protein. The table has 600,000 to 650,000 distinct CDR3 sequences, 15% to 20% seen once; the top ten hold less than 4.5%. Sequenced input: blood. The chain couples TRBV6-2 or TRBV6-3 to TRBJ2-1, with 15 bases identical to TRBD2. This TCR was recovered from a woman aged 30 to 39 with Graves' hyperthyroidism. The chain's CDR3 is CASSLGLAGGPDNEQFF. CDR3 in DNA: TGTGCCAGCAGTTTAGGACTAGCGGGAGGGCCGGACAATGAGCAGTTCTTC.